The T cell receptor beta chain described here comes from a study of blood T cell repertoires in COVID-19. Unmatched junction bases numbered 5, after V lost 3 bases and J lost 3 bases. The germline gives CDR1 SGHRS, CDR2 YFSETQ. This CDR3 is 15 amino acids long. Measured with immunoSEQ multiplex PCR; TCRdb has only the in-frame clones, and not every one. The sample records under 300,000 clones, roughly 90% being singletons. This rearrangement joins TRBV5-1 to TRBJ2-2, with 7 bases lining up with TRBD1. The TCR sequence derives from a woman aged 40 to 55 with acute COVID-19. Sequenced material: PBMCs or T cells enriched from blood (not recorded which). The CDR3 nucleotides read TGCGCCAGCAGCTCACAGGGGCACGACACCGGGGAGCTGTTTTTT. This sequence encodes CASSSQGHDTGELFF.